This TCR beta chain appears in the sequencing data of a study of blood T cell repertoires in COVID-19. In the study overall: Researchers got acute and convalescent COVID-19 samples from the United States, Italy and Spain.

Per the study methods: Researchers report that nucleated cell counts were estimated from reference gene primer amplification. Profiling relied on immunoSEQ multiplex PCR, and the TCRdb table lists in-frame clones only, not all of them. V, J and clone size are taken as reported in that table, and D and trimming were inferred from the DNA itself. The top ten hold less than 0.6% of the sample, which has about 150,000 clones, roughly nine tenths seen once. The CDR3 contains 14 residues. Germline assignment: CDR1 SQVTM and CDR2 ANQGSEA. The V and J ends lost 4 bases and 4 bases, in that order; junction bases with no gene match: 3.

Material: peripheral blood. The chain combines TRBV29-1 with TRBJ2-1, with 11 bases fitting TRBD2. This TCR was sampled from a man aged 45 to 65 with acute or convalescent COVID-19. The chain's CDR3 is CSVVASGRYNEQFF. The CDR3 DNA reads TGCAGCGTTGTAGCTAGCGGGAGGTACAATGAGCAGTTCTTC.